In this sample, the clone carrying this T cell receptor (beta chain) is medium-sized (0.01 to 0.1%). Its antigen is as yet unknown. This sample stems from a study of T cell repertoires in cytomegalovirus infection. Turning to the study itself: Based on public TCR beta signatures, there were indications of CMV infection and of a matching HLA type. Overall study findings and caveats: Within the response measured ex vivo, HLA-C-restricted CMV-specific TCR beta clonotypes were dominant.

MiXCR, run by TCRdb on the reads, gives a single entry per CDR3 protein. The sample carries about 180,000 distinct CDR3 sequences, about a sixth recorded once. The sample consisted of CD8+ T cells from PBMCs. This sequence originates from a human donor in good health (CMV status not recorded). Some clones in this sample may be carry-over from other donors' samples.

The CDR3 sequence: CASSAGLAGDNEQFF. The CDR3 DNA follows: TGTGCCAGCAGCGCAGGACTAGCGGGGGACAATGAGCAGTTCTTC. This chain links TRBV7-9 with TRBJ2-1; 13 bases fit TRBD2. The V and J ends lost 5 bases and 5 bases, in that order; junction bases with no gene match: 3. Germline lookup yields CDR1 SEHNR and CDR2 FQNEAQ (reference sequence). The CDR3 runs to 15 residues.